One and the same sample provided the 22 T cell receptor beta chains below, sequenced in a study of T cell responses to AZD1222 COVID-19 vaccine. TCRdb's table, derived via immunoSEQ multiplex PCR, lists solely in-frame clones and lacks some. The table records about 120,000 clones, more than 75% of them present only once. Sequencing was performed on peripheral blood, taken on day 0 of AZD1222 vaccination. The receptor source for this set is an adult in good health.

J is TRBJ2-1 and V is TRBV6-2 or TRBV6-3; D not certain. This CDR3 region has 11 residues. The ends were cut back, 6 bases at V and 7 bases at J, with 7 bases in the middle. Germline V gene lookup returns CDR1 MNHEY and CDR2 SVGEGT. The CDR3: CASSPRNEQFF. DNA for the CDR3: TGTGCCAGCAGCCCAAGGAATGAGCAGTTCTTC.

The gene calls are TRBV13 and TRBJ1-4; D is uncertain. The length of the CDR3 is 13 residues. The V gene's germline CDR1 is PRHDT and CDR2 FYEKMQ (reference sequence). Between the trimmed V and J ends, which lost 4 bases and 0 bases, there was a span of 3 bases. CDR3 DNA sequence: TGTGCCAGCAGCTCGTCAACTAATGAAAAACTGTTTTTT. Encoded protein: CASSSSTNEKLFF. Full variable domain (missing parts from reference TRBV13 and TRBJ1-4): AAGVIQSPRHLIKEKRETATLKCYPIPRHDTVYWYQQGPGQDPQFLISFYEKMQSDKGSIPDRFSAQQFSDYHSELNMSSLELGDSALYFCASSSSTNEKLFFGSGTQLSVL.

The chain couples TRBV7-2 to TRBJ2-7, with 8 bases identical to TRBD2. There are 17 residues in the CDR3. V gave up 0 bases and J gave up 4 bases; unmatched junction bases: 11. The V gene's germline CDR1 is SGHTA and CDR2 FQGNSA. CDR3 sequence (DNA): TGTGCCAGCAGCTTAGCGGACGTGGCGGGGGGCCTTTACGAGCAGTACTTC. Translated: CASSLADVAGGLYEQYF.

A single count supports this clone. V gene TRBV4-2 combines with J gene TRBJ2-1; D is possibly TRBD2 (5 bases). The V end lost 4 bases, the J end lost 2 bases, and 18 bases lay between the germline ends. CDR3 size: 17 residues. Germline-derived CDR1 and CDR2 are LGHNA and YNFKEQ. The CDR3: CASSPATTGIAYNEQFF. CDR3 coding DNA: TGTGCCAGCAGCCCCGCTACCACGGGGATCGCCTACAATGAGCAGTTCTTC.

The rearrangement links TRBV3-1 (or the pseudogene TRBV3-2) to TRBJ2-5; D gene uncertain. Trimming removed 0 bases at V and 6 bases at J, with 5 bases between. Germline assignment: CDR1 LGHDT and CDR2 YNNKEL (reference sequence). This CDR3 is 12 amino acids long. CDR3 DNA sequence: TGTGCCAGCAGCCAAGACCCACAGACCCAGTACTTC. Its protein is CASSQDPQTQYF.

The chain is built from TRBV6-5 and TRBJ1-6, with TRBD1 matching 8 bases. V was pared by 6 bases and J by 7 bases, with 5 bases of the junction left unmatched. The CDR3 has 14 residues. Germline V gene data show CDR1 as MNHEY and CDR2 as SVGAGI. The CDR3 coding sequence is TGTGCCAGCAGGCGTACAGGGGGAAATTCACCCCTCCACTTT. Translated, it gives CASRRTGGNSPLHF.

The genes are TRBV6-4 and TRBJ2-2; 8 nucleotides align to TRBD2. V lost 5 bases and J lost 4; bases outside the gene matches: 6. This CDR3 is 15 amino acids long. The germline V gene has CDR1 MRHNA and CDR2 SNTAGT. The CDR3 spells CASSSGRGGTGELFF. DNA for the CDR3: TGTGCCAGCAGTAGCGGGAGAGGCGGCACCGGGGAGCTGTTTTTT.

This chain joins TRBV18 and TRBJ1-2; weak D call: TRBD1 (5 bases). Trimming shortened V by 5 bases and J by 0 bases, and 13 bases separated the two germline ends. CDR3 length equals 15 residues. CDR1 is KGHSH, CDR2 LQKENI, per germline. As DNA, the CDR3 is TGTGCCAGCTCAGAAAACAGGAGGGCTAACTATGGCTACACCTTC. This gives the protein CASSENRRANYGYTF. Complete variable domain (other parts from reference TRBV18 and TRBJ1-2): NAGVMQNPRHLVRRRGQEARLRCSPMKGHSHVYWYRQLPEEGLKFMVYLQKENIIDESGMPKERFSAEFPKEGPSILRIQQVVRGDSAAYFCASSENRRANYGYTFGSGTRLTVV.

This clone has only one observation. The V call is TRBV21-1, the J call TRBJ2-1; TRBD1 was called by the table and not checked on the DNA. TRBV21-1 is designated a pseudogene. The length of the CDR3 is 17 residues. The CDR3 DNA reads TGTGCCAGCAGCTCCGGCCACCCCCGGGACAGGGACCATGAGCAGTTCTTC. Amino acid sequence: CASSSGHPRDRDHEQFF.

The DNA for the CDR3 is TGTGCCAGCAGCCTGAAGACAGGGGTCTTATACGAGCAGTACTTC. Its translation is CASSLKTGVLYEQYF. The chain links TRBV6-5 to TRBJ2-7, with TRBD1 identical over 8 bases. The germline V gene encodes CDR1 MNHEY and CDR2 SVGAGI. J gave up 4 bases and V 6 bases, and 11 bases lay outside the gene matches. The CDR3 runs to 15 residues.

The V call is TRBV19, the J call TRBJ2-7; D might be TRBD1 (6 bases). V was cut by 6 bases and J by 0 bases, with 9 bases left in between. Germline V gene sequence: CDR1 LNHDA, CDR2 SQIVND (reference sequence). CDR3 length: 13 amino acids. The CDR3 sequence: CASRYRDSYEQYF. CDR3 in DNA: TGTGCCAGTAGATACAGGGACTCCTACGAGCAGTACTTC. Full variable domain (outside the CDR3, taken from reference TRBV19 and TRBJ2-7): DGGITQSPKYLFRKEGQNVTLSCEQNLNHDAMYWYRQDPGQGLRLIYYSQIVNDFQKGDIAEGYSVSREKKESFPLTVTSAQKNPTAFYLCASRYRDSYEQYFGPGTRLTVT.

V is TRBV5-1 and J is TRBJ1-1, with TRBD1 identical over 7 bases. The germline gives CDR1 SGHRS, CDR2 YFSETQ. Trimming removed 4 bases from V and 5 bases from J; junction bases left unmatched: 5. There are 13 residues in the CDR3. CDR3 sequence: CASSPGQTTEAFF. As DNA, the CDR3 is TGCGCCAGCAGCCCGGGACAGACAACTGAAGCTTTCTTT.

This clone has just one count. The V gene is TRBV5-1, the J gene TRBJ2-3, with D unclear. Trimming stripped 5 bases from V and 0 bases from J, with 4 bases between. The CDR3 has 12 residues. The germline V gene encodes CDR1 SGHRS and CDR2 YFSETQ. The DNA of the CDR3 is TGCGCCAGCAGTTCTAGCACAGATACGCAGTATTTT. Translated: CASSSSTDTQYF. Looking up the rest from reference TRBV5-1 and TRBJ2-3 gives the full variable domain: KAGVTQTPRYLIKTRGQQVTLSCSPISGHRSVSWYQQTPGQGLQFLFEYFSETQRNKGNFPGRFSGRQFSNSRSEMNVSTLELGDSALYLCASSSSTDTQYFGPGTRLTVL.

The V and J genes are TRBV30 and TRBJ1-1; D uncertain. The CDR3 spans 14 residues. The V end lost 2 bases, the J end lost 4 bases, and 14 bases lay between the germline ends. Germline CDR1 is GTSNPN and CDR2 is SVGIG (reference sequence). The CDR3 coding sequence is TGTGCCTGGAGTCTACCTCGACTTGGCACTGAAGCTTTCTTT. It translates to CAWSLPRLGTEAFF.

The chain couples TRBV7-9 to TRBJ2-1; TRBD1 matches at 10 bases. The CDR3 totals 17 residues. Germline-derived CDR1 and CDR2 are SEHNR and FQNEAQ (reference sequence). J lost 3 bases, V lost 0 bases, and 5 bases had no gene match. The CDR3 protein is CASSLADRGLVYNEQFF. DNA for the CDR3: TGTGCCAGCAGCTTAGCAGACAGGGGGCTCGTCTACAATGAGCAGTTCTTC.

This chain links TRBV28 with TRBJ1-1; TRBD1 is a possible D gene (5 bases). Trimming pared 5 bases from V and 2 bases from J, leaving 21 bases between. The CDR3 extends over 17 amino acids. The germline V gene encodes CDR1 MDHEN and CDR2 SYDVKM. DNA of the CDR3: TGTGCCAGCAGTCTCAATCCCGGGGCGATTACAAACACTGAAGCTTTCTTT. The encoded protein is CASSLNPGAITNTEAFF.

The chain employs TRBV11-2 and TRBJ2-7, with TRBD2 matching 10 bases. The CDR3 is 15 amino acids. Germline V gene data show CDR1 as SGHAT and CDR2 as FQNNGV. V was clipped by 5 bases and J by 2 bases; unmatched bases: 6. DNA for the CDR3: TGTGCCAGCAGCATGGGACTAGCGCGGACCTACGAGCAGTACTTC. This translates into CASSMGLARTYEQYF. The whole variable domain, filled in from reference TRBV11-2 and TRBJ2-7, reads EAGVAQSPRYKIIEKRQSVAFWCNPISGHATLYWYQQILGQGPKLLIQFQNNGVVDDSQLPKDRFSAERLKGVDSTLKIQPAKLEDSAVYLCASSMGLARTYEQYFGPGTRLTVT.

The rearrangement links TRBV7-8 to TRBJ2-7; 9 bases align to TRBD2. The V gene end was trimmed by 2 bases and the J gene end by 5 bases; junction bases not matched to a gene: 7. CDR1 and CDR2 from the germline V gene are SGHVS and FQNEAQ. The CDR3 loop spans 15 amino acids. The CDR3 loop is CASSLPWGLADEQYF. In nucleotides, the CDR3 is TGTGCCAGCAGCTTACCTTGGGGACTAGCTGACGAGCAGTACTTC.

This chain links TRBV7-6 with TRBJ1-2, with unresolved D. The germline V gene encodes CDR1 SGHVS and CDR2 FNYEAQ. The CDR3 covers 14 residues. Trimming left V 2 bases short and J 2 bases short, with 9 bases between. CDR3 sequence: CASSLSTGNYGYTF. The CDR3 nucleotides are TGTGCCAGCAGCTTATCCACGGGAAACTATGGCTACACCTTC.

V and J are TRBV6-2 or TRBV6-3 and TRBJ2-7, with TRBD2 matching 9 bases. The CDR3 sequence is 15 residues long. Trimming removed 2 bases from V and 5 bases from J; junction bases left unmatched: 7. Germline CDR1 MNHEY, CDR2 SVGEGT. CDR3 loop: CASSYAISGSNEQYF. The CDR3 DNA is TGTGCCAGCAGTTACGCAATTAGCGGGAGTAACGAGCAGTACTTC.

The chain is built from TRBV11-3 and TRBJ2-3; D is perhaps TRBD1 (6 bases). From germline, CDR1 is SGHNT and CDR2 YENEEA. This CDR3 contains 17 residues. V lost 0 bases and J lost 2, with 15 bases in between. The CDR3 reads CASSLDLPQGITDTQYF. The CDR3, as DNA: TGTGCCAGCAGCTTAGATCTCCCCCAGGGGATCACAGATACGCAGTATTTT. The whole variable domain, filled in from reference TRBV11-3 and TRBJ2-3, reads EAGVVQSPRYKIIEKKQPVAFWCNPISGHNTLYWYLQNLGQGPELLIRYENEEAVDDSQLPKDRFSAERLKGVDSTLKIQPAELGDSAVYLCASSLDLPQGITDTQYFGPGTRLTVL.

The J gene is TRBJ2-7, the V gene TRBV29-1; 8 positions agree with TRBD2. This CDR3 is built from 12 residues. After removal of 5 bases from V and 3 bases from J, the junction contained 3 bases not matched to a gene. Germline V gene data show CDR1 as SQVTM and CDR2 as ANQGSEA. CDR3 bases: TGCAGCGTTCAGCGGGAGCTCTACGAGCAGTACTTC. This translates into CSVQRELYEQYF.